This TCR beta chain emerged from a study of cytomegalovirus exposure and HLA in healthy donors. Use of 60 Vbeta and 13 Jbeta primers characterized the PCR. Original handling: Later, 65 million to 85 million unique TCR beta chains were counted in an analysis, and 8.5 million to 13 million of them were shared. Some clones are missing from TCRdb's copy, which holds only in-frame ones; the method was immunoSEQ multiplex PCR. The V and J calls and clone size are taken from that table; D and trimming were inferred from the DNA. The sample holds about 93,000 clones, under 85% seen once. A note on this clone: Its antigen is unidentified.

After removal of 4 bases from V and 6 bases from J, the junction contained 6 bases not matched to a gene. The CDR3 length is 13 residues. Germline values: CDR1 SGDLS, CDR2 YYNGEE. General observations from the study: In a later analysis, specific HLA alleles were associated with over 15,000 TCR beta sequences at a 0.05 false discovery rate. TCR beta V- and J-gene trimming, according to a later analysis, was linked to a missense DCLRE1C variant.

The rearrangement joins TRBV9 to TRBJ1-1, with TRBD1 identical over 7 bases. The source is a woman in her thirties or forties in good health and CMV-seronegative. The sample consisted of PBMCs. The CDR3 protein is CASSPRTGPEAFF. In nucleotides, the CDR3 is TGTGCCAGCAGCCCCCGGACAGGCCCTGAAGCTTTCTTT.